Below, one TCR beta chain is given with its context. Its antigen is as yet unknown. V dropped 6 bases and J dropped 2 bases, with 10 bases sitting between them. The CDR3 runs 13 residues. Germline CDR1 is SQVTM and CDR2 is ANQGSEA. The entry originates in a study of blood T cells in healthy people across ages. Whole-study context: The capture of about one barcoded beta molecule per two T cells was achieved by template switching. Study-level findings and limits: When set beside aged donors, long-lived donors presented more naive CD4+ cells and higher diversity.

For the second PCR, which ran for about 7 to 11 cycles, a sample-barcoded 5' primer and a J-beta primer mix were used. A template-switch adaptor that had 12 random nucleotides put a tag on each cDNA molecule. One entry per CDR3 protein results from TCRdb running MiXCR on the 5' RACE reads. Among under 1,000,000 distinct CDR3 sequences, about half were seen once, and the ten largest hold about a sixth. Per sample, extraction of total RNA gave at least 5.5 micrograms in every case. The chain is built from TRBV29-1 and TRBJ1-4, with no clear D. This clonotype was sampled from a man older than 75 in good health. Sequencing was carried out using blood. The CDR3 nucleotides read TGCAGCGTCGATGGCGGGACTAATGAAAAACTGTTTTTT. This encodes CSVDGGTNEKLFF. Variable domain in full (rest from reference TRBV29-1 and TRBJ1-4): SAVISQKPSRDICQRGTSLTIQCQVDSQVTMMFWYRQQPGQSLTLIATANQGSEATYESGFVIDKFPISRPNLTFSTLTVSNMSPEDSSIYLCSVDGGTNEKLFFGSGTQLSVL.